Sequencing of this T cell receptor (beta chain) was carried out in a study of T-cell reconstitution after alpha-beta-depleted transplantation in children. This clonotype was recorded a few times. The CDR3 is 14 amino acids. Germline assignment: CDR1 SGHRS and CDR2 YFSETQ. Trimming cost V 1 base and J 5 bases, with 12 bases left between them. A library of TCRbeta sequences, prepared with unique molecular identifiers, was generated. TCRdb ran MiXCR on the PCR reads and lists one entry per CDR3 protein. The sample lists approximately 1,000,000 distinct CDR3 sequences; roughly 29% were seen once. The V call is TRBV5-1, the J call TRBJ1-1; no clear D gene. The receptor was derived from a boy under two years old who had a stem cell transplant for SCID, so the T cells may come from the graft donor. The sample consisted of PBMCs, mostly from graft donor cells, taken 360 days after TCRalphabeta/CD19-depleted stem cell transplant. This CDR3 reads CASSLTFRWTEAFF. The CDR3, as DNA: TGCGCCAGCAGCTTGACCTTTAGGTGGACTGAAGCTTTCTTT.